This TCR beta chain was identified in a study of molecular identifiers for immune sequencing clone quantification. Using 10%, 30% or 50% RNA, naive CD8 libraries were derived from approximately 20,000 to 1,000,000 sorted cells. In preparing bulk TCR libraries, previously described methods and listed TCR primers were used. TCRdb re-called the PCR reads through MiXCR, storing one row per CDR3 protein. The data show over 300,000 distinct CDR3 sequences, with roughly 24% seen just once and 0.7% to 0.95% held by the top ten. The V and J ends lost 3 bases and 3 bases respectively, with 9 bases between them. The CDR3 contains 13 residues. Germline CDR1 is SNHLY and CDR2 is FYNNEI. This clonotype appeared many times.

The sample taken for sequencing was naive CD8+ T cells from blood, with Jurkat cell RNA spiked in. Subset indicated: FACS-sorted CD8+CD4-CCR7+CD45RA+ naive T cells. This rearrangement joins TRBV2 to TRBJ2-7, with D unclear. The sequence was obtained from a human donor in good health. Some libraries in this study had Jurkat cell RNA spiked in. The CDR3: CASSEVQIYEQYF. The CDR3 DNA reads as TGTGCCAGCAGTGAGGTACAAATCTACGAGCAGTACTTC.